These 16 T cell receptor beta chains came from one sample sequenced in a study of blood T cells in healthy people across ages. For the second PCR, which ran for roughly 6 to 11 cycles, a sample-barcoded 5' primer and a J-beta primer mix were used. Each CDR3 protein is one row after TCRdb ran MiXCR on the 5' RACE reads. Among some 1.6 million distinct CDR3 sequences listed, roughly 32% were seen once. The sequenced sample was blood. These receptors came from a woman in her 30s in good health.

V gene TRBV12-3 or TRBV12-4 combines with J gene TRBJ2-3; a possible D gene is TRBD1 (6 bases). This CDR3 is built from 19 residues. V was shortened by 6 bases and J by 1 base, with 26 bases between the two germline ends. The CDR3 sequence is CASSRAQVGGSSRTDTQYF. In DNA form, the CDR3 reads TGTGCCAGCAGCCGCGCCCAGGTTGGGGGCTCTTCTCGCACAGATACGCAGTATTTT.

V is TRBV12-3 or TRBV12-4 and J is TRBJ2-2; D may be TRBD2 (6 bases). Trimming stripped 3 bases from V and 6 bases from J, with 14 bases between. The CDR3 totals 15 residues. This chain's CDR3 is CASSLGGPAAGELFF. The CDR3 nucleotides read TGTGCCAGCAGTTTGGGGGGACCAGCAGCCGGGGAGCTGTTTTTT.

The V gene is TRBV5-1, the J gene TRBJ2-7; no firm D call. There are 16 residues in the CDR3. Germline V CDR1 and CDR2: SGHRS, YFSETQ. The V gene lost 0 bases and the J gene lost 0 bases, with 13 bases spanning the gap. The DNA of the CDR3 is TGCGCCAGCAGCTTGGCCGGCACCTCTTCCTCCTACGAGCAGTACTTC. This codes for CASSLAGTSSSYEQYF. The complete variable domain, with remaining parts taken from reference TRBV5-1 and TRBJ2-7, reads KAGVTQTPRYLIKTRGQQVTLSCSPISGHRSVSWYQQTPGQGLQFLFEYFSETQRNKGNFPGRFSGRQFSNSRSEMNVSTLELGDSALYLCASSLAGTSSSYEQYFGPGTRLTVT.

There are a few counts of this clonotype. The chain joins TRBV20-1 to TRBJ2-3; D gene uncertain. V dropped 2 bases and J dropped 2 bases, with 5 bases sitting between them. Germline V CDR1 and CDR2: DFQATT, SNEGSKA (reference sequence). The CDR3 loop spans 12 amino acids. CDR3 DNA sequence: TGCAGTGCTAGACCGAACACAGATACGCAGTATTTT. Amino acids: CSARPNTDTQYF.

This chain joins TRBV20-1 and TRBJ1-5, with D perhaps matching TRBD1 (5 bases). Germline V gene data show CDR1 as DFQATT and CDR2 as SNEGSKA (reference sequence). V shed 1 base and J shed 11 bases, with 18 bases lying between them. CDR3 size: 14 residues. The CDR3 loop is CSARVSGGKGAQHF. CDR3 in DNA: TGCAGTGCTAGAGTGAGTGGCGGCAAAGGGGCCCAGCATTTT.

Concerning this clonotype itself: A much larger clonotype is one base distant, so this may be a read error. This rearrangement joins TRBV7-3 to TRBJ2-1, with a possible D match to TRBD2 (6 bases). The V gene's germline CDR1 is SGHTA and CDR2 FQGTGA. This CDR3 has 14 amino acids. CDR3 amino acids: CGSSLGGTGNEQFF. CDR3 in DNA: TGTGGCAGCAGCTTAGGCGGGACCGGAAATGAGCAGTTCTTC.

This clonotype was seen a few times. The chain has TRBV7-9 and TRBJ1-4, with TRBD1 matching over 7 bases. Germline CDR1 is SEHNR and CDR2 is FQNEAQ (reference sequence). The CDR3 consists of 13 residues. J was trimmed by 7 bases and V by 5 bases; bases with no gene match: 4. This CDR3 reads CASSPGGSEKLFF. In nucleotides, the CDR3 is TGTGCCAGCAGCCCAGGGGGGAGTGAAAAACTGTTTTTT.

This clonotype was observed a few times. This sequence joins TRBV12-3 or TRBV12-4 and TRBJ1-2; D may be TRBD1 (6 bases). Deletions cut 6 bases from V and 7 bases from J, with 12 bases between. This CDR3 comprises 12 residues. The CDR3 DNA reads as TGTGCCAGCAGGGGACCAGGGGCTGGCTACACCTTC. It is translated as CASRGPGAGYTF.

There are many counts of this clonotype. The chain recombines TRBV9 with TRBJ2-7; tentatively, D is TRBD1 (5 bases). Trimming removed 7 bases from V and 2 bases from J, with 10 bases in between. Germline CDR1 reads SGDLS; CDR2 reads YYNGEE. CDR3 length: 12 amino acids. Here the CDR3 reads CASGATPYEQYF. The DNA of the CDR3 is TGTGCCAGCGGGGCGACCCCCTACGAGCAGTACTTC.

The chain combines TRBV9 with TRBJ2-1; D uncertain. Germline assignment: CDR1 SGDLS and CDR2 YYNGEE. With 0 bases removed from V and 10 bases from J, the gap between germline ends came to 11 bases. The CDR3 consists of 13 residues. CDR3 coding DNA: TGTGCCAGCAGCGTAGCCCCTGTAGGGGAGCAGTTCTTC. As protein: CASSVAPVGEQFF. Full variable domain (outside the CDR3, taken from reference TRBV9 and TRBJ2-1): DSGVTQTPKHLITATGQRVTLRCSPRSGDLSVYWYQQSLDQGLQFLIQYYNGEERAKGNILERFSAQQFPDLHSELNLSSLELGDSALYFCASSVAPVGEQFFGPGTRLTVL.

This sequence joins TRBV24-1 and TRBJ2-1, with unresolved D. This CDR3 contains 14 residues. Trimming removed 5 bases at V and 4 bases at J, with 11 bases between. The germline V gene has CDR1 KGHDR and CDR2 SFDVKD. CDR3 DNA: TGTGCCACCAGTGCCTATGCTAGTTACAATGAGCAGTTCTTC. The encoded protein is CATSAYASYNEQFF.

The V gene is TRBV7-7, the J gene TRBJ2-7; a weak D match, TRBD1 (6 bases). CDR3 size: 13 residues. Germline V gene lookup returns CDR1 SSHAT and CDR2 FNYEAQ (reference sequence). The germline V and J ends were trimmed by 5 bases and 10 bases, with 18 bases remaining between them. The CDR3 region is CASSPQPGVTQYF. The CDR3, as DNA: TGTGCCAGCAGCCCCCAGCCAGGGGTTACCCAGTACTTC.

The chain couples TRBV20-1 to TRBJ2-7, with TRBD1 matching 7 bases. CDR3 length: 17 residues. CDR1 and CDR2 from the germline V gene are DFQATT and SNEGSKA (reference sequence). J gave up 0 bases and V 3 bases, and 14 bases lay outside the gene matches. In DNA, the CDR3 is TGCAGTGCTAGGGCCGGGACAGTTAGGACAAACTCCTACGAGCAGTACTTC. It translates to CSARAGTVRTNSYEQYF.

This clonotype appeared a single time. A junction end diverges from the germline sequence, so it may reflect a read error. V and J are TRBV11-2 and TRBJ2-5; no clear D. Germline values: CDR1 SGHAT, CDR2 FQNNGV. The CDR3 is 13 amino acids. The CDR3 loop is CARSPHLQETQYF. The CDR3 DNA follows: TGTGCCCGCAGTCCACACCTACAAGAGACCCAGTACTTC.

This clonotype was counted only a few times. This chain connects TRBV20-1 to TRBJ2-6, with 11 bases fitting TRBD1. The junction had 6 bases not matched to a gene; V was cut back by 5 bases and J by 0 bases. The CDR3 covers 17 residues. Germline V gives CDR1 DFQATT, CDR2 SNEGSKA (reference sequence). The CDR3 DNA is TGCAGTGCTCGTCCCGGGACAGGGGGCTCTGGGGCCAACGTCCTGACTTTC. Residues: CSARPGTGGSGANVLTF.

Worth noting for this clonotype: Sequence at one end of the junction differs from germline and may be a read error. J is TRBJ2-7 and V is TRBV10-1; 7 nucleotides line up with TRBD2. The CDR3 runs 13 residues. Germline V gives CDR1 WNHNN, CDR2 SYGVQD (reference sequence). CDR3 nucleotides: TGCGCCAGCAGCCCTCTCCCTACTAGCGAGCGGTACTTC. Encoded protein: CASSPLPTSERYF.